Each of the 27 T cell receptor beta chains below was sequenced from the same sample in a study of T cells in localized non-small cell lung cancer. The method was immunoSEQ multiplex PCR; TCRdb's version includes in-frame clones alone and lacks a portion of them. The sample yields tens of thousands of clones, around 79% seen once. Sequenced here: peripheral blood, sampled before any cancer treatment. Every receptor here comes from a male donor older than 55 with stage III squamous cell lung carcinoma.

The gene calls are TRBV14 and TRBJ2-1, with D unresolved. Germline V gene lookup returns CDR1 SGHDN and CDR2 FVKESK. Trimming cost V 0 bases and J 2 bases, with 8 bases left between them. This CDR3 contains 15 residues. CDR3 protein: CASSQDPPAYNEQFF. The CDR3 region has the DNA TGTGCCAGCAGCCAAGATCCCCCAGCCTACAATGAGCAGTTCTTC. Full variable domain (missing parts from reference TRBV14 and TRBJ2-1): EAGVTQFPSHSVIEKGQTVTLRCDPISGHDNLYWYRRVMGKEIKFLLHFVKESKQDESGMPNNRFLAERTGGTYSTLKVQPAELEDSGVYFCASSQDPPAYNEQFFGPGTRLTVL.

For the CDR3, the DNA is TGTGCCAGCAGCGTAGCGGCAGGGGGCGTCGTCGGGGAGCTGTTTTTT. This translates into CASSVAAGGVVGELFF. This sequence joins TRBV9 and TRBJ2-2; 8 nucleotides line up with TRBD1. CDR3 size: 16 residues. From germline, CDR1 is SGDLS and CDR2 YYNGEE. V was pared by 0 bases and J by 7 bases, with 8 bases of the junction left unmatched.

The chain is built from TRBV7-6 and TRBJ2-2; 9 bases match TRBD1. V dropped 5 bases and J dropped 4; count of bases not matched to a gene: 5. CDR3 size: 15 residues. The germline V gene encodes CDR1 SGHVS and CDR2 FNYEAQ. The CDR3: CASSPTGGTTGELFF. The CDR3 nucleotides are TGTGCCAGCAGCCCGACAGGGGGGACCACCGGGGAGCTGTTTTTT.

This clone appeared a few times. This chain uses TRBV29-1 with TRBJ1-1, with D maybe TRBD1 (5 bases). This CDR3 region has 15 residues. V was cut by 5 bases and J by 3 bases, with 19 bases left in between. From germline, CDR1 is SQVTM and CDR2 ANQGSEA. The CDR3 reads CSVLAHGARDTEAFF. DNA for the CDR3: TGCAGCGTTCTAGCCCACGGGGCTCGGGACACTGAAGCTTTCTTT.

The V gene is TRBV29-1, the J gene TRBJ2-1; a possible D gene is TRBD1 (6 bases). Germline V gene data show CDR1 as SQVTM and CDR2 as ANQGSEA. Trimming cost V 7 bases and J 6 bases, with 13 bases left between them. This CDR3 spans 12 amino acids. CDR3 loop: CSGRQVGNEQFF. The CDR3 DNA reads TGCAGCGGCCGACAGGTGGGCAATGAGCAGTTCTTC.

This chain links TRBV30 with TRBJ1-2; 7 bases match TRBD1. CDR1 is GTSNPN, CDR2 SVGIG, per germline (reference sequence). This CDR3 is built from 15 residues. V lost 3 bases to trimming and J lost 4 bases; unmatched junction nucleotides: 11. CDR3 loop: CAWRRRDREGYGYTF. The CDR3 nucleotides are TGTGCCTGGAGGCGGCGTGACAGGGAGGGCTATGGCTACACCTTC.

The CDR3 protein is CASSTALLQGAEAFF. CDR3 DNA sequence: TGTGCCAGTAGTACCGCCCTGTTACAGGGCGCCGAAGCTTTCTTT. This chain links TRBV19 with TRBJ1-1; possibly TRBD1 for D (6 bases). The CDR3 loop spans 15 amino acids. V was cut by 4 bases and J by 8 bases, with 20 bases left in between. Germline V gives CDR1 LNHDA, CDR2 SQIVND (reference sequence).

The chain joins TRBV30 to TRBJ1-1; D possibly corresponds to TRBD1 (5 bases). The CDR3 has 11 residues. The germline V gene has CDR1 GTSNPN and CDR2 SVGIG (reference sequence). The V end lost 2 bases, the J end lost 10 bases, and 11 bases lay between the germline ends. The CDR3 DNA reads TGTGCCTGGAGTTCTAGGCAGGGAGCTTTCTTT. This codes for CAWSSRQGAFF. The variable domain in full, with the rest retrieved from reference TRBV30 and TRBJ1-1, is SQTIHQWPATLVQPVGSPLSLECTVEGTSNPNLYWYRQAAGRGLQLLFYSVGIGQISSEVPQNLSASRPQDRQFILSSKKLLLSDSGFYLCAWSSRQGAFFGQGTRLTVV.

V is TRBV6-5 and J is TRBJ2-2, with TRBD1 as a possible D gene (5 bases). CDR1 is MNHEY and CDR2 is SVGAGI in the germline V gene. Deletions cut 0 bases from V and 9 bases from J, with 8 bases between. The CDR3 is 13 amino acids. The DNA for the CDR3 is TGTGCCAGCAGTTACTCACAGGTCCGGGAGCTGTTTTTT. It codes for CASSYSQVRELFF.

The V call is TRBV25-1, the J call TRBJ2-6; 10 bases align to TRBD2. With 3 bases clipped from V and 4 bases from J, the junction kept 9 bases outside the gene matches. Germline CDR1 and CDR2: MGHDK and SYGVNS. The CDR3 runs 18 residues. The CDR3 is CASSDFSGGPSGANVLTF. CDR3 in DNA: TGTGCCAGCAGTGACTTTAGCGGGGGGCCGTCCGGGGCCAACGTCCTGACTTTC.

The chain couples TRBV7-2 to TRBJ2-2; D uncertain. The germline V gene encodes CDR1 SGHTA and CDR2 FQGNSA. The germline V and J ends were trimmed by 5 bases and 2 bases, with 9 bases remaining between them. CDR3 size: 14 residues. In nucleotides, the CDR3 is TGTGCCAGCAGCAACTGGGTAAACACCGGGGAGCTGTTTTTT. Protein sequence: CASSNWVNTGELFF.

The gene calls are TRBV7-8 and TRBJ1-2; 10 nucleotides match TRBD1. This CDR3 has 15 amino acids. Trimming cost V 5 bases and J 5 bases; bases outside gene matches: 8. The germline V gene has CDR1 SGHVS and CDR2 FQNEAQ. The CDR3 DNA sequence: TGTGCCAGCAGCCCCCGGGACAGGGGACGATATGGCTACACCTTC. This sequence encodes CASSPRDRGRYGYTF.

The CDR3 reads CASSINANTEAFF. The CDR3 DNA reads as TGTGCCAGTAGTATAAACGCGAACACTGAAGCTTTCTTT. The chain couples TRBV19 to TRBJ1-1; D unclear. CDR1 is LNHDA, CDR2 SQIVND, per germline (reference sequence). V gave up 2 bases and J gave up 1 base, with 5 bases separating them. This CDR3 is 13 amino acids long.

The V gene is TRBV6-1, the J gene TRBJ1-1; 9 bases map to TRBD1. Germline V gene lookup returns CDR1 MNHNS and CDR2 SASEGT. V lost 4 bases to trimming and J lost 7 bases; unmatched junction nucleotides: 4. There are 13 residues in the CDR3. CDR3 nucleotide sequence: TGTGCCAGCAGTGGACGACAGGGGGGTGAAGCTTTCTTT. It codes for CASSGRQGGEAFF.

The rearrangement links TRBV11-2 to TRBJ2-5; D is undetermined. In germline, CDR1 is SGHAT, CDR2 FQNNGV. V was clipped by 3 bases and J by 3 bases, with 8 bases between them. The CDR3 is made up of 13 amino acids. The CDR3 sequence is CASSLTPEETQYF. For the CDR3, the DNA is TGTGCCAGCAGCTTGACCCCGGAAGAGACCCAGTACTTC.

The V call is TRBV7-2, the J call TRBJ1-2, with 9 bases aligning to TRBD1. The CDR3 runs 15 residues. Trimming removed 3 bases from V and 7 bases from J; junction bases left unmatched: 9. CDR1 is SGHTA and CDR2 is FQGNSA in the germline V gene. The CDR3 region is CASSFKTGGASGYTF. For the CDR3, the DNA is TGTGCCAGCAGCTTTAAAACAGGGGGCGCCTCTGGCTACACCTTC.

The V and J genes are TRBV5-1 and TRBJ2-3, with 8 bases identical to TRBD2. Trimming removed 0 bases from V and 5 bases from J; junction bases left unmatched: 5. Germline V gene lookup returns CDR1 SGHRS and CDR2 YFSETQ. The CDR3 is 15 residues long. The CDR3 region is CASSLGGGFQDTQYF. The CDR3 DNA follows: TGCGCCAGCAGCTTGGGCGGGGGGTTTCAAGATACGCAGTATTTT.

The V call is TRBV20-1, the J call TRBJ2-5, with D hard to call. The CDR3 is made up of 10 amino acids. Trimming took 5 bases from V and 11 from J, leaving 12 bases between them. Germline lookup yields CDR1 DFQATT and CDR2 SNEGSKA (reference sequence). CDR3 residues: CSASREEQYF. Written as DNA, the CDR3 is TGCAGTGCTTCTAGGGAAGAGCAGTACTTC.

The chain recombines TRBV19 with TRBJ1-1; D is perhaps TRBD1 (5 bases). The CDR3 runs to 13 residues. With 7 bases removed from V and 12 bases from J, the gap between germline ends came to 21 bases. Germline V CDR1 and CDR2: LNHDA, SQIVND (reference sequence). The CDR3 DNA reads TGTGCCAGTACCACCCGGGACCCCGGTAGGACTTTCTTT. Its protein product is CASTTRDPGRTFF.

The chain is built from TRBV6-1 and TRBJ1-4, with D possibly TRBD1 on 5 matching bases. V was pared by 3 bases and J by 8 bases, with 16 bases between. CDR3 length equals 15 residues. The germline V gene has CDR1 MNHNS and CDR2 SASEGT. In DNA form, the CDR3 reads TGTGCCAGCAGTGACCGTTGGGGGGGAGGAGAAAAACTGTTTTTT. Its translation: CASSDRWGGGEKLFF.

This clone has a single count. The rearrangement uses TRBV2 and TRBJ1-2, with D unresolved. The CDR3 consists of 13 residues. The germline V and J ends were trimmed by 4 bases and 8 bases, with 14 bases remaining between them. The germline V gene has CDR1 SNHLY and CDR2 FYNNEI. The CDR3 region has the DNA TGTGCCAGCAGTGCCGAAGAGATTGGGGGCTACACCTTC. Protein sequence: CASSAEEIGGYTF.

In DNA form, the CDR3 reads TGCGCCAGCAGCACACTGACGGAAGGCTCCTACGAGCAGTACTTC. It specifies CASSTLTEGSYEQYF. V usage is TRBV5-1 and J usage is TRBJ2-7; no reliable D call. CDR1 is SGHRS and CDR2 is YFSETQ in the germline V gene. V was cut by 4 bases and J by 0 bases, with 14 bases left in between. The CDR3 length is 15 residues. The whole variable domain, remainder taken from reference TRBV5-1 and TRBJ2-7, is KAGVTQTPRYLIKTRGQQVTLSCSPISGHRSVSWYQQTPGQGLQFLFEYFSETQRNKGNFPGRFSGRQFSNSRSEMNVSTLELGDSALYLCASSTLTEGSYEQYFGPGTRLTVT.

The V call is TRBV7-9, the J call TRBJ1-1; no reliable D call. Trimming took 11 bases from V and 1 from J, leaving 20 bases between them. Germline CDR1 SEHNR, CDR2 FQNEAQ (reference sequence). The CDR3 loop spans 15 amino acids. CDR3: CASEGIGEQNTEAFF. CDR3 bases: TGTGCCTCAGAAGGTATCGGGGAACAGAACACTGAAGCTTTCTTT. Drawing the rest from reference TRBV7-9 and TRBJ1-1, the complete variable domain is DTGVSQNPRHKITKRGQNVTFRCDPISEHNRLYWYRQTLGQGPEFLTYFQNEAQLEKSRLLSDRFSAERPKGSFSTLEIQRTEQGDSAMYLCASEGIGEQNTEAFFGQGTRLTVV.

The J gene is TRBJ2-1, the V gene TRBV7-5. TRBV7-5 is a pseudogene locus. The CDR3 extends over 14 amino acids. The CDR3 loop reads CVRSLAGRGNEQFF. The CDR3 DNA sequence: TGTGTCAGAAGCCTAGCGGGACGGGGTAATGAGCAGTTCTTC.

The chain is built from TRBV30 and TRBJ1-1; no firm D call. The germline V and J ends were trimmed by 0 bases and 5 bases, with 13 bases remaining between them. CDR1 is GTSNPN and CDR2 is SVGIG in the germline V gene (reference sequence). There are 14 residues in the CDR3. Here the CDR3 DNA reads TGTGCCTGGAGTGTACGGAGGGAAGGGACTGAAGCTTTCTTT. As protein: CAWSVRREGTEAFF. Together with reference TRBV30 and TRBJ1-1, the CDR3 gives the full variable domain: SQTIHQWPATLVQPVGSPLSLECTVEGTSNPNLYWYRQAAGRGLQLLFYSVGIGQISSEVPQNLSASRPQDRQFILSSKKLLLSDSGFYLCAWSVRREGTEAFFGQGTRLTVV.

Here the CDR3 reads CAWSPTSGSLETQYF. CDR3 nucleotide sequence: TGTGCCTGGAGTCCGACTAGCGGGAGTTTGGAGACCCAGTACTTC. J is TRBJ2-5 and V is TRBV30; 12 positions agree with TRBD2. In germline, CDR1 is GTSNPN, CDR2 SVGIG (reference sequence). V gave up 2 bases and J gave up 5 bases; unmatched junction bases: 6. This CDR3 region has 15 residues.

The V call is TRBV6-5, the J call TRBJ1-6; 9 positions agree with TRBD1. This CDR3 has 14 residues. The germline CDR1 and CDR2 sequences are MNHEY and SVGAGI. The V segment lost 7 bases and the J segment 6 bases; nucleotides outside the gene matches: 4. CDR3 DNA: TGTGCCAGCACACAGGGGGCGCCTAATTCACCCCTCCACTTT. This sequence encodes CASTQGAPNSPLHF.